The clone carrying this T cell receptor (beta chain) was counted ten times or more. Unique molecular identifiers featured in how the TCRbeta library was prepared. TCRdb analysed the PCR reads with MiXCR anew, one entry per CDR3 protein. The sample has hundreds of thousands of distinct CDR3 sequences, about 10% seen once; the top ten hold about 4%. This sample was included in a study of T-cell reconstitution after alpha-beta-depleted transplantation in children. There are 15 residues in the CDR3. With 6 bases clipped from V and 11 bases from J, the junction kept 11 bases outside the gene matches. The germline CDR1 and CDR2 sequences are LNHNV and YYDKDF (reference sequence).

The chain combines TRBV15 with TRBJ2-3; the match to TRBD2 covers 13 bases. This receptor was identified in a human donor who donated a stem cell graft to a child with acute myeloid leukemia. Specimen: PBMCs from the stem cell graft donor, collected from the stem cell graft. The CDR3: CATSFPGLAGRRQYF. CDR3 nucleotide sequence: TGTGCCACCAGTTTCCCGGGACTAGCGGGAAGGAGGCAGTATTTT.